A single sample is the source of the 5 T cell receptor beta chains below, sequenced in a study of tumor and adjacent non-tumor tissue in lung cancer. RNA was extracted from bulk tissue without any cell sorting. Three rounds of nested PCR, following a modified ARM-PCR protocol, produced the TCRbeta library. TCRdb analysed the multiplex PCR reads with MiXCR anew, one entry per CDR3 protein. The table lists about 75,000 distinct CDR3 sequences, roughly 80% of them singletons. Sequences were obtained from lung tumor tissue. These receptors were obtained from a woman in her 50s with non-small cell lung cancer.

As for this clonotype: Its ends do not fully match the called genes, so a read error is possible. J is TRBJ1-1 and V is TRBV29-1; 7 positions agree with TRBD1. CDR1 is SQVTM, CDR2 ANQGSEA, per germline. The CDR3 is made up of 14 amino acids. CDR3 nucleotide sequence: TGCAACGTTGGGGGTGGACAGGACAACACTGAAACTTTCTTT. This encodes CNVGGGQDNTETFF.

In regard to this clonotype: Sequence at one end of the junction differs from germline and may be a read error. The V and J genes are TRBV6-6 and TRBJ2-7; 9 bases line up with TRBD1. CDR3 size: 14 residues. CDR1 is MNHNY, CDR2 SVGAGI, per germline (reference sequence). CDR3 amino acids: CAISDRGWNYEQYF. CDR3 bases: TGTGCCATCAGTGACAGGGGGTGGAACTACGAGCAGTACTTC.

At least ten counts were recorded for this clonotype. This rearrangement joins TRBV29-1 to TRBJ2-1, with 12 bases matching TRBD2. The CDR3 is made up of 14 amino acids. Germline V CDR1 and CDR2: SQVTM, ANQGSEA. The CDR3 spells CGTLEGLAGYEQFF. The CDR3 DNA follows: TGCGGCACGCTGGAGGGACTAGCGGGTTATGAGCAGTTCTTC.

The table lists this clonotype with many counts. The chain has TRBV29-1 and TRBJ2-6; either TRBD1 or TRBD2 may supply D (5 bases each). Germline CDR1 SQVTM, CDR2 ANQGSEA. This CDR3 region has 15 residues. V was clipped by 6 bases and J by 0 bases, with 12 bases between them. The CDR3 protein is CSVGTYASGANVLTF. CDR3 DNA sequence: TGCAGCGTGGGGACCTACGCCTCTGGGGCCAACGTCCTGACTTTC.

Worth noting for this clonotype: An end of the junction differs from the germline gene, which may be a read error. The CDR3 here is CANSSGLAGYSSEQYF. CDR3 DNA: TGTGCCAACAGCAGCGGACTAGCGGGTTACTCCAGCGAGCAGTATTTC. V and J are TRBV5-4 and TRBJ2-7; 11 bases are shared with TRBD2. CDR1 and CDR2 (germline): SGHNT, YYREEE (reference sequence). The CDR3 has 16 residues.